Sequencing of this TCR beta chain was carried out in a study of siplizumab effects on memory and regulatory T cells. Study conclusions and caveats: Proliferating siplizumab-culture Tregs lacked confirmation of suppressive function. Siplizumab conditions gave an average of around 65% Treg-derived mappable alloreactive CD4+ clones, versus around 26% for controls. Naive T cells, seemingly more diverse than memory cells, seemed major alloresponse contributors.

Germline V CDR1 and CDR2: SGDLS, YYNGEE. The CDR3 consists of 14 residues. The trim removed 3 bases at V and 5 bases at J, leaving 6 bases unmatched. Each sample had roughly 10^5 TCR templates assayed. Assay used: immunoSEQ multiplex PCR; TCRdb lists only in-frame clones, some missing. The sample has 90,000 to 95,000 clones, under 95% seen once. In regard to this clone: As yet, its antigen is unknown.

The sample taken for sequencing was CD8+ T cells sorted from blood. This TCR derives from a human donor in good health. J is TRBJ2-3 and V is TRBV9; 7 bases match TRBD1. The CDR3 DNA reads TGTGCCAGCAGCGCCCCGTCAGGGGGAGATACGCAGTATTTT. Protein sequence: CASSAPSGGDTQYF.